Presented here are 27 T cell receptor beta chains from one specimen sequenced in a study of beta chain bispecific antibodies for T cell cancers (dated by TCRdb to about 2021). Broader findings and caveats from the paper: Each sequenced sample mixed leukemia cell line cells with normal T cells, and most targeted TRBV signal came from the leukemia cells rather than normal T cells.

These receptors' antigens are unknown. T cells were expanded from blood mononuclear cells for 3 days with either the anti-CD3 antibody OKT3 or CD3/CD28 Dynabeads. The library was made by 5' RACE. TCRdb itself trimmed the public reads at Q25 with fastp, ran MiXCR and retained productive beta chains. Rows with a matching CDR3 protein are joined into one entry that keeps the most common DNA and genes. For this sample there are tens of thousands of distinct CDR3 sequences; approximately 2.4% appear just once. Jointly, the top ten make up approximately 30% of the sample. The specimen was healthy donor T cells cultured with leukemia cells. The source of these receptors is a human donor in good health. Some clones in this sample may be carry-over from other donors' samples.

The chain couples TRBV5-1 to TRBJ2-7; D unclear. Germline V gene lookup returns CDR1 SGHRS and CDR2 YFSETQ. The CDR3 extends over 14 amino acids. V lost 3 bases and J 2 bases, leaving 12 bases between the germline ends. The CDR3 DNA sequence: TGCGCCAGCAGCTCCGTAAAACTCCCCTACGAGCAGTACTTC. Encoded protein: CASSSVKLPYEQYF.

This clonotype has ten or more counts. The V and J genes are TRBV16 and TRBJ2-5; perhaps TRBD2 as D (6 bases). The CDR3 extends over 14 amino acids. V was trimmed by 4 bases and J by 1 base, leaving 10 bases between them. Germline CDR1 reads KGHSY; CDR2 reads FQNENV. CDR3 sequence reads: CASSRAGLQETQYF. The CDR3 region has the DNA TGTGCCAGCAGCCGCGCGGGACTCCAAGAGACCCAGTACTTC.

This clonotype has ten or more counts. The chain is built from TRBV4-2 and TRBJ1-6, with D perhaps TRBD1 (5 bases). The CDR3 contains 15 residues. Germline V gene lookup returns CDR1 LGHNA and CDR2 YNFKEQ. V was trimmed by 1 base and J by 7 bases, leaving 11 bases between them. CDR3 region: CASSQVRGANSPLHF. CDR3 coding DNA: TGTGCCAGCAGCCAAGTAAGAGGGGCGAATTCACCCCTCCACTTT.

This clonotype was found many times. The CDR3 nucleotides are TGTGCCAGCAGCCCATCCCTCGACAGAGCCAAAAACATTCAGTACTTC. Its protein product is CASSPSLDRAKNIQYF. The chain uses TRBV13 and TRBJ2-4; D is possibly TRBD1 (5 bases). The CDR3 length is 16 residues. V was trimmed by 5 bases and J by 0 bases, leaving 14 bases between them. Germline loops: CDR1 PRHDT, CDR2 FYEKMQ (reference sequence).

The chain has TRBV6-5 and TRBJ2-4; tentatively, D is TRBD1 (6 bases). Per the germline V gene, CDR1 is MNHEY and CDR2 is SVGAGI. Trimming took off 6 bases at V and 3 bases at J, with 6 bases between the two ends. This CDR3 comprises 12 residues. CDR3 sequence reads: CASRDSKNIQYF. The DNA for the CDR3 is TGTGCCAGCAGGGACAGCAAAAACATTCAGTACTTC.

This clonotype was seen a few times. This chain uses TRBV5-1 with TRBJ1-2, with 9 bases that match TRBD1. This CDR3 comprises 13 residues. Germline lookup yields CDR1 SGHRS and CDR2 YFSETQ. The junction had 3 bases not matched to a gene; V was cut back by 3 bases and J by 6 bases. CDR3 region: CASSSTGGNGYTF. DNA for the CDR3: TGCGCCAGCAGCTCTACAGGGGGCAATGGCTACACCTTC.

This clonotype was counted at least ten times. V gene TRBV7-6 combines with J gene TRBJ1-1, with a tentative D call TRBD1 (6 bases). Trimming removed 5 bases at V and 3 bases at J, with 16 bases between. The germline gives CDR1 SGHVS, CDR2 FNYEAQ. The CDR3 runs 15 residues. CDR3 loop: CASSPDRLRDTEAFF. In DNA form, the CDR3 reads TGTGCCAGCAGCCCAGACAGGCTTAGAGACACTGAAGCTTTCTTT.

This clonotype was picked up many times. This sequence joins TRBV3-1 and TRBJ1-6; D possibly corresponds to TRBD1 (5 bases). V lost 9 bases and J lost 16, with 25 bases in between. Germline V gene sequence: CDR1 LGHDT, CDR2 YNNKEL (reference sequence). The CDR3 is 14 amino acids. CDR3 residues: CASSTQSAAGTLHF. Written as DNA, the CDR3 is TGTGCCAGTTCCACACAATCCGCTGCCGGGACTCTCCACTTT.

This clonotype was seen at least ten times. V is TRBV7-9 and J is TRBJ2-1, with 8 positions matching TRBD2. Unmatched junction bases numbered 4, after V lost 2 bases and J lost 7 bases. CDR1 is SEHNR and CDR2 is FQNEAQ in the germline V gene (reference sequence). This CDR3 is built from 14 residues. In DNA form, the CDR3 reads TGTGCCAGCAGCTTATCGGAGCGGGGGAATGAGCAGTTCTTC. Translated: CASSLSERGNEQFF.

The table lists this clonotype with many counts. V is TRBV7-9 and J is TRBJ2-3; 9 nucleotides line up with TRBD1. With V trimmed by 6 bases and J by 2 bases, 6 bases remained unmatched. CDR1 and CDR2 (germline): SEHNR, FQNEAQ (reference sequence). The CDR3 is 15 amino acids. The DNA of the CDR3 is TGTGCCAGCAGTTGGGACAGGGAATTCACAGATACGCAGTATTTT. This codes for CASSWDREFTDTQYF.

This clonotype came up many times. This chain connects TRBV3-1 to TRBJ2-2; D unresolved. CDR1 and CDR2 (germline): LGHDT, YNNKEL (reference sequence). Trimming removed 0 bases from V and 8 bases from J, with 16 bases in between. The CDR3 contains 16 residues. The CDR3 DNA sequence: TGTGCCAGCAGCCAAGAAGAGGCGCTTACAGTAGGGGAGCTGTTTTTT. It is translated as CASSQEEALTVGELFF.

In this sample, this clonotype turned up many times. The J gene is TRBJ1-1, the V gene TRBV18; the D is unclear. The V end lost 6 bases, the J end lost 1 base, and 12 bases lay between the germline ends. This CDR3 spans 14 amino acids. Germline-derived CDR1 and CDR2 are KGHSH and LQKENI. CDR3: CASSQDGTNTEAFF. The DNA for the CDR3 is TGTGCCAGCTCGCAGGACGGCACGAACACTGAAGCTTTCTTT. The complete variable domain, with remaining parts taken from reference TRBV18 and TRBJ1-1, reads NAGVMQNPRHLVRRRGQEARLRCSPMKGHSHVYWYRQLPEEGLKFMVYLQKENIIDESGMPKERFSAEFPKEGPSILRIQQVVRGDSAAYFCASSQDGTNTEAFFGQGTRLTVV.

This clonotype was counted at least ten times. The J gene is TRBJ2-2, the V gene TRBV5-4; D is possibly TRBD1 (6 bases). Germline CDR1 reads SGHNT; CDR2 reads YYREEE (reference sequence). The V end lost 4 bases, the J end lost 1 base, and 14 bases lay between the germline ends. This CDR3 spans 16 amino acids. The CDR3, as DNA: TGTGCCAGCAGCCCCTCAGTGACAGGGAACACCGGGGAGCTGTTTTTT. It specifies CASSPSVTGNTGELFF.

The chain links TRBV5-6 to TRBJ2-1; 7 bases are a match to TRBD2. Germline trimming cut 5 bases from V and 2 bases from J; bases unmatched to any gene: 7. This CDR3 spans 15 amino acids. Germline V CDR1 and CDR2: SGHDT, YYEEEE. CDR3 DNA: TGTGCCAGCAGTTCTAGCGGAACCCCCTACAATGAGCAGTTCTTC. This encodes CASSSSGTPYNEQFF.

This clonotype appeared many times. The chain employs TRBV7-2 and TRBJ1-5; D gene unclear. Germline V gene sequence: CDR1 SGHTA, CDR2 FQGNSA. Between the trimmed V and J ends, which lost 1 base and 3 bases, there was a span of 10 bases. This CDR3 is 15 amino acids long. CDR3 bases: TGTGCCAGCAGCTTAGACCACACCCTCAATCAGCCCCAGCATTTT. Translated: CASSLDHTLNQPQHF. The variable domain in full, completed from reference TRBV7-2 and TRBJ1-5, reads GAGVSQSPSNKVTEKGKDVELRCDPISGHTALYWYRQSLGQGLEFLIYFQGNSAPDKSGLPSDRFSAERTGGSVSTLTIQRTQQEDSAVYLCASSLDHTLNQPQHFGDGTRLSIL.

In its sample, this clonotype was seen many times. The V and J genes are TRBV27 and TRBJ1-5; D gene unclear. The CDR3 is made up of 15 amino acids. Germline V lookup: CDR1 MNHEY, CDR2 SMNVEV (reference sequence). V was clipped by 1 base and J by 1 base, with 8 bases between them. The CDR3, as DNA: TGTGCCAGCAGTTTATACACGGGGAGCAATCAGCCCCAGCATTTT. Encoded protein: CASSLYTGSNQPQHF.

This clonotype occurred many times. The CDR3 loop is CAISESGLNYEQYF. CDR3 nucleotides: TGTGCCATCAGTGAGTCGGGGTTAAACTACGAGCAGTACTTC. The rearrangement uses TRBV10-3 and TRBJ2-7, with unresolved D. The V end was cut by 0 bases, the J end by 3 bases, with 9 bases between. Germline values: CDR1 ENHRY, CDR2 SYGVKD. This CDR3 has 14 residues.

This clonotype was recorded many times. The gene calls are TRBV6-5 and TRBJ2-5, with TRBD1 matching over 12 bases. Per the germline V gene, CDR1 is MNHEY and CDR2 is SVGAGI. J lost 5 bases, V lost 5 bases, and 3 bases had no gene match. The CDR3 length is 14 residues. CDR3 residues: CASSGTGGWETQYF. The CDR3, as DNA: TGTGCCAGCAGTGGGACAGGGGGCTGGGAGACCCAGTACTTC.

This clonotype was recorded at least ten times. The J gene is TRBJ2-5, the V gene TRBV5-1; 10 bases line up with TRBD2. Trimming at V came to 4 bases and at J to 4 bases, leaving 13 bases not matched to a gene. Germline CDR1 reads SGHRS; CDR2 reads YFSETQ. The CDR3 extends over 17 amino acids. The CDR3 here is CASSSSGGRRFTETQYF. The CDR3 bases are TGCGCCAGCAGCAGTAGCGGGGGGCGTCGTTTTACAGAGACCCAGTACTTC.

This clonotype showed up many times. The J gene is TRBJ2-7, the V gene TRBV4-1; D gene ambiguous. Trimming cost V 1 base and J 7 bases, with 11 bases left between them. The CDR3 loop spans 13 amino acids. Germline CDR1 reads MGHRA; CDR2 reads YSYEKL. The CDR3: CASSQGASHEQYF. CDR3 nucleotides: TGCGCCAGCAGCCAAGGGGCGAGTCATGAGCAGTACTTC.

Many counts were recorded for this clonotype. V and J are TRBV24-1 and TRBJ1-2; D is uncertain. The germline V gene encodes CDR1 KGHDR and CDR2 SFDVKD. The CDR3 has 15 amino acids. Trimming removed 2 bases at V and 4 bases at J, with 13 bases between. In DNA, the CDR3 is TGTGCCACCAGTGATTCATCGGGGAGCCCCTATGGCTACACCTTC. This codes for CATSDSSGSPYGYTF.

This clonotype was counted many times. This chain joins TRBV27 and TRBJ1-2; D not certain. V lost 1 base, J lost 1 base, and 10 bases lay in between. Germline CDR1 is MNHEY and CDR2 is SMNVEV (reference sequence). This CDR3 has 15 amino acids. The CDR3 nucleotides are TGTGCCAGCAGTTTATTTCAGGACTATAACTATGGCTACACCTTC. Its translation: CASSLFQDYNYGYTF.

By share, this clonotype counts as medium-sized. The rearrangement joins TRBV27 to TRBJ2-1, with a tentative D call TRBD2 (7 bases). The CDR3 is 16 amino acids. Germline values: CDR1 MNHEY, CDR2 SMNVEV (reference sequence). Trimming left V 3 bases short and J 9 bases short, with 21 bases between. DNA of the CDR3: TGTGCCAGCAGTTTGGTGGGACGGGGGGCCGTGGGTGAGCAGTTCTTC. This translates into CASSLVGRGAVGEQFF.

This clonotype was picked up many times. V usage is TRBV29-1 and J usage is TRBJ2-3, with D possibly TRBD2 on 6 matching bases. This CDR3 is built from 14 residues. Germline V gene lookup returns CDR1 SQVTM and CDR2 ANQGSEA. V lost 4 bases and J lost 2, with 13 bases in between. The CDR3 nucleotides read TGCAGCGTTGTGGATGCGGGACCCACAGATACGCAGTATTTT. It translates to CSVVDAGPTDTQYF.

There are many counts of this clonotype. The CDR3 sequence: CASSPQQGLDEQYF. The DNA for the CDR3 is TGTGCCAGCTCACCGCAGCAGGGGTTGGACGAGCAGTACTTC. This chain joins TRBV18 and TRBJ2-7; a possible D gene is TRBD1 (6 bases). Trimming cost V 3 bases and J 5 bases, with 14 bases left between them. Germline assignment: CDR1 KGHSH and CDR2 LQKENI. This CDR3 spans 14 amino acids. Complete variable domain (other parts from reference TRBV18 and TRBJ2-7): NAGVMQNPRHLVRRRGQEARLRCSPMKGHSHVYWYRQLPEEGLKFMVYLQKENIIDESGMPKERFSAEFPKEGPSILRIQQVVRGDSAAYFCASSPQQGLDEQYFGPGTRLTVT.

This clonotype has a count of ten or more. J is TRBJ2-5 and V is TRBV7-6, with D hard to call. The CDR3 extends over 13 amino acids. With 3 bases removed from V and 5 bases from J, the gap between germline ends came to 10 bases. Germline-derived CDR1 and CDR2 are SGHVS and FNYEAQ. The CDR3 bases are TGTGCCAGCAGCTTGTTATACTCGGAGACCCAGTACTTC. It is translated as CASSLLYSETQYF.

This clonotype has at least ten counts. The V call is TRBV5-1, the J call TRBJ1-6; D remains ambiguous. The CDR3 consists of 13 residues. CDR1 SGHRS and CDR2 YFSETQ come from the germline V gene. V lost 3 bases to trimming and J lost 7 bases, with 8 bases between them. CDR3 coding DNA: TGCGCCAGCAGCTCGCCCCCCAATTCACCCCTCCACTTT. Protein product: CASSSPPNSPLHF.